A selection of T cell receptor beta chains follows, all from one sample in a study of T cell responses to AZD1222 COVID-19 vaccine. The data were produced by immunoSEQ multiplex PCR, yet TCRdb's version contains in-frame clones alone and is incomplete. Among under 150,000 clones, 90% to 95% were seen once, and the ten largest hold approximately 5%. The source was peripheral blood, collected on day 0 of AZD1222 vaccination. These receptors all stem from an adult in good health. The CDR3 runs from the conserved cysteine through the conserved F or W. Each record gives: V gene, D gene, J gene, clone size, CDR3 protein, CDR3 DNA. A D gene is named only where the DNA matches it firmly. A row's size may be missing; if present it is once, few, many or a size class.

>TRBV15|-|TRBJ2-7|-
CATSRDTNSEQYF
TGTGCCACCAGCAGAGATACGAATTCCGAGCAGTACTTC
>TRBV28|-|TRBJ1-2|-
CASSLTTDYGYTF
TGTGCCAGCAGTTTAACGACTGACTATGGCTACACCTTC
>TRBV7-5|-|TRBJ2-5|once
CARSPRLGETQYF
TGTGCCAGAAGCCCTCGCTTAGGAGAGACCCAGTACTTC
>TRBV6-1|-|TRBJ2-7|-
CASSEGVSGNYEQYF
TGTGCCAGCAGTGAAGGGGTTAGCGGAAACTACGAGCAGTACTTC
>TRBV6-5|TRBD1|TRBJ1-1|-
CASTLRTPGDSEAFF
TGTGCCAGCACCCTCAGGACTCCAGGGGACAGCGAAGCTTTCTTT
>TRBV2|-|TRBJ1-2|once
CASFAGAYGYTF
TGTGCCAGCTTCGCAGGCGCCTATGGCTACACCTTC
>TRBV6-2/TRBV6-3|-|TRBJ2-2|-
CASSYDPGYRDTGELFF
TGTGCCAGCAGTTACGACCCCGGTTACAGGGACACCGGGGAGCTGTTTTTT
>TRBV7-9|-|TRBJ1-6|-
CASSLIGGHIHF
TGTGCCAGCAGCTTAATAGGGGGACACATCCACTTT
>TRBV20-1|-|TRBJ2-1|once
CSAATDEQFF
TGCAGTGCTGCGACGGATGAGCAGTTCTTC
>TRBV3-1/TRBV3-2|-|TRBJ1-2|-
CASSPRRSAGGIYGYTF
TGTGCCAGCAGCCCCCGACGATCGGCCGGGGGCATCTATGGCTACACCTTC
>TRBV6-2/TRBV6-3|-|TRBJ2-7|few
CASIPGPASYEQYF
TGTGCCAGCATCCCGGGACCCGCCTCCTACGAGCAGTACTTC
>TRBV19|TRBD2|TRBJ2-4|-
CASSSGTSGIKRYF
TGTGCCAGTAGCTCCGGGACTAGCGGGATAAAGAGGTACTTC
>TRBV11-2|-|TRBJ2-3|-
CASSLDTGTDTQYF
TGTGCCAGCAGCTTAGATACGGGCACAGATACGCAGTATTTT
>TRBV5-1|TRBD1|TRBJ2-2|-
CASAKRDSGTGELFF
TGCGCCAGCGCAAAAAGGGACAGCGGTACCGGGGAGCTGTTTTTT
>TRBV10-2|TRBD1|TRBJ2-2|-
CASNDRGYRAGELFF
TGCGCCAGCAATGACAGGGGGTATCGGGCCGGGGAGCTGTTTTTT
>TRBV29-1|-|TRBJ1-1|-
CSVGQRMNTEAFF
TGCAGCGTCGGACAGAGAATGAACACTGAAGCTTTCTTT
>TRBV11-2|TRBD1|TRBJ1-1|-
CASSSGTGFTEAFF
TGTGCCAGCAGCTCTGGGACAGGTTTCACTGAAGCTTTCTTT
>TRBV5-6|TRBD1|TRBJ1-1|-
CASSLGTGGPEAFF
TGTGCCAGCAGCTTGGGGACAGGGGGCCCTGAAGCTTTCTTT
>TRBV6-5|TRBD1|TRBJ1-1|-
CASSQGQRINTEAFF
TGTGCCAGCAGCCAGGGACAGAGAATAAACACTGAAGCTTTCTTT
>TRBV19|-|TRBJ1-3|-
CASSTGNENTIYF
TGTGCCAGTAGTACAGGGAACGAAAACACCATATATTTT